This T cell receptor beta chain was recorded in a study of long-term antiretroviral therapy in people with HIV. Looking at the study overall: The oldest specimens predate the 2015 immediate-ART recommendation by about a decade.

V lost 0 bases, J lost 4 bases, and 1 base stayed unmatched. The CDR3 length is 13 residues. The germline gives CDR1 GTSNPN, CDR2 SVGIG (reference sequence). The assay used was immunoSEQ (version v3.0), run at survey level. Repertoires were generated with immunoSEQ multiplex PCR, while TCRdb's copy carries only in-frame clones and drops some. The data hold roughly 30,000 clones, with about 96% observed a single time. Regarding this clone: Its antigen is currently unknown.

Study-wide points: Controls had broader CDR3 length ranges than HIV repertoires did. The repertoire was dominated at all time points by clones expanded before ART.

The TCR was taken from a man between 25 and 39 years old with HIV. Sequenced material: unsorted PBMCs, taken 6.3 years after starting antiretroviral therapy. V gene TRBV30 combines with J gene TRBJ1-1, with 8 bases lining up with TRBD1. The CDR3 DNA is TGTGCCTGGAGTGTACAGGGGGTCACTGAAGCTTTCTTT. Translated: CAWSVQGVTEAFF.